The 13 T cell receptor beta chains reported below all come from one sample, sequenced in a study of blood T cells in healthy people across ages. It was with a sample-barcoded 5' primer and a J-beta primer mix that a second PCR of about 6 to 12 cycles was run. Each CDR3 protein is one row after TCRdb ran MiXCR on the 5' RACE reads. The sample includes hundreds of thousands of distinct CDR3 sequences, 40% to 50% of them seen just once. Sequences were obtained from blood. These receptor sequences come from a man in his sixties in good health.

This chain connects TRBV30 to TRBJ2-2, with D perhaps assigned TRBD1 or TRBD2 (5 bases each). V was cut by 2 bases and J by 7 bases, with 17 bases left in between. CDR3 length: 15 amino acids. CDR1 is GTSNPN, CDR2 SVGIG, per germline (reference sequence). The CDR3 spells CAWSNQWGLGGELFF. DNA of the CDR3: TGTGCCTGGAGTAACCAGTGGGGGTTGGGCGGGGAGCTGTTTTTT. The variable domain in full, with the rest retrieved from reference TRBV30 and TRBJ2-2, is SQTIHQWPATLVQPVGSPLSLECTVEGTSNPNLYWYRQAAGRGLQLLFYSVGIGQISSEVPQNLSASRPQDRQFILSSKKLLLSDSGFYLCAWSNQWGLGGELFFGEGSRLTVL.

The genes are TRBV5-1 and TRBJ2-1; no definite D call. There are 12 residues in the CDR3. The V gene lost 0 bases and the J gene lost 9 bases, with 7 bases spanning the gap. Germline values: CDR1 SGHRS, CDR2 YFSETQ. CDR3 amino acids: CASSLDLVEQFF. DNA of the CDR3: TGCGCCAGCAGCTTGGACCTCGTTGAGCAGTTCTTC.

This chain connects TRBV6-1 to TRBJ1-1, with D perhaps TRBD1 (6 bases). Per the germline V gene, CDR1 is MNHNS and CDR2 is SASEGT. The CDR3 length is 13 residues. V lost 2 bases and J 11 bases, leaving 15 bases between the germline ends. In DNA, the CDR3 is TGTGCCAGCAGTGAAACCCCACAGGGTAAGGCTTTCTTT. Translating gives CASSETPQGKAFF.

This clonotype was recorded a few times. The rearrangement joins TRBV4-3 to TRBJ2-6; D is perhaps TRBD1 or TRBD2 (6 bases each). V was cut by 0 bases and J by 0 bases, with 12 bases left in between. Per germline, CDR1 LGHNA and CDR2 YSLEER. The CDR3 covers 18 residues. CDR3 DNA: TGCGCCAGCAGCCAAGACGTAGGGGGAGGCTCTGGGGCCAACGTCCTGACTTTC. It is translated as CASSQDVGGGSGANVLTF.

This chain joins TRBV7-2 and TRBJ2-1; 10 bases align to TRBD2. Germline CDR1 and CDR2: SGHTA and FQGNSA. This CDR3 spans 16 amino acids. V lost 2 bases to trimming and J lost 1 base; unmatched junction nucleotides: 2. For the CDR3, the DNA is TGTGCCAGCAGCTTAAAGCGGGGGGGTTCCTACAATGAGCAGTTCTTC. It encodes CASSLKRGGSYNEQFF.

This rearrangement joins TRBV6-4 to TRBJ2-1, with D perhaps TRBD2 (7 bases). This CDR3 spans 13 amino acids. The germline V gene encodes CDR1 MRHNA and CDR2 SNTAGT. Trimming left V 6 bases short and J 5 bases short, with 11 bases between. CDR3 bases: TGTGCCAGCAGAGGGGGGGCACACAATGAGCAGTTCTTC. It yields the protein CASRGGAHNEQFF.

The V and J genes are TRBV6-6 and TRBJ1-5; a weak D match, TRBD1 (6 bases). Germline loops: CDR1 MNHNY, CDR2 SVGAGI (reference sequence). The CDR3 covers 15 residues. V lost 5 bases and J 3 bases, leaving 14 bases between the germline ends. CDR3 nucleotides: TGTGCCAGCAGTCCCCTCAGGGACAACAATCAGCCCCAGCATTTT. Protein: CASSPLRDNNQPQHF.

The V call is TRBV5-1, the J call TRBJ1-1; D unresolved. The CDR3 extends over 15 amino acids. The V and J ends lost 4 bases and 1 base respectively, with 14 bases between them. Germline lookup yields CDR1 SGHRS and CDR2 YFSETQ. The CDR3 sequence is CASSPLTRANTEAFF. The DNA of the CDR3 is TGCGCCAGCAGCCCCTTGACAAGGGCGAACACTGAAGCTTTCTTT.

This clonotype was observed a handful of times. The chain links TRBV20-1 to TRBJ2-1; D call uncertain. The germline V and J ends were trimmed by 6 bases and 9 bases, with 15 bases remaining between them. CDR1 DFQATT and CDR2 SNEGSKA come from the germline V gene (reference sequence). This CDR3 is 12 amino acids long. CDR3 region: CSALYDNSEQFF. The DNA of the CDR3 is TGCAGTGCCCTATATGATAACAGTGAGCAGTTCTTC.

This clonotype was counted once. Germline and junction disagree at one end, which may indicate a read error. The V call is TRBV4-3, the J call TRBJ2-1, with a possible D match to TRBD2 (6 bases). CDR3 length: 14 residues. Looked up from germline, CDR1 is LGHNA and CDR2 is YSLEER. The CDR3 coding sequence is TGCGCCCGCAGCCAAGAGGGGACTCCCAATGAGCAGTTCTTC. It yields the protein CARSQEGTPNEQFF.

This clonotype was observed a few times. The chain couples TRBV20-1 to TRBJ2-3; D remains unclear. V was shortened by 3 bases and J by 2 bases, with 18 bases between the two germline ends. The CDR3 loop spans 16 amino acids. From germline, CDR1 is DFQATT and CDR2 SNEGSKA (reference sequence). This CDR3 reads CSARGRRLSPTDTQYF. The CDR3 region has the DNA TGCAGTGCTAGGGGCCGTAGGCTCAGCCCCACAGATACGCAGTATTTT.

A single count supports this clonotype. The rearrangement links TRBV30 to TRBJ2-5; 7 bases map to TRBD2. This CDR3 has 14 residues. The V and J ends lost 4 bases and 3 bases, in that order; junction bases with no gene match: 8. Germline V lookup: CDR1 GTSNPN, CDR2 SVGIG (reference sequence). The CDR3 loop reads CAWKVASGKETQYF. Written as DNA, the CDR3 is TGTGCCTGGAAAGTGGCTAGCGGCAAAGAGACCCAGTACTTC.

The J gene is TRBJ1-2, the V gene TRBV11-3; the D is unclear. The CDR3 loop spans 13 amino acids. V was shortened by 5 bases and J by 5 bases, with 12 bases between the two germline ends. The germline gives CDR1 SGHNT, CDR2 YENEEA. CDR3 in DNA: TGTGCCAGCAGCGTCGTTTCGGGATATGGCTACACCTTC. Translation: CASSVVSGYGYTF. Based on the CDR3 plus reference TRBV11-3 and TRBJ1-2, the full variable domain is EAGVVQSPRYKIIEKKQPVAFWCNPISGHNTLYWYLQNLGQGPELLIRYENEEAVDDSQLPKDRFSAERLKGVDSTLKIQPAELGDSAVYLCASSVVSGYGYTFGSGTRLTVV.